The entry that follows covers one T cell receptor (beta chain) sequence. Its specificity is unknown. The data belong to a study of T cell repertoires in cytomegalovirus infection. A single record per CDR3 protein comes from TCRdb applying MiXCR to the reads. This table has roughly 920,000 distinct CDR3 sequences, around 29% appearing once. Trimming cost V 4 bases and J 0 bases, with 14 bases left between them. The CDR3 is 16 residues long. Germline CDR1 SGDLS, CDR2 YYNGEE. The sequence derives from a human donor in good health (CMV status not recorded). Some clones in this sample may be carry-over from other donors' samples. Sequencing used cultured CD8+ T cells from PBMCs, obtained from culture after CMV antigen stimulation. J is TRBJ2-4 and V is TRBV9, with D perhaps matching TRBD1 or TRBD2 (5 bases each). CDR3 protein: CASSSGRASAKNIQYF. The CDR3 bases are TGTGCCAGCAGCTCGGGGCGGGCTTCAGCCAAAAACATTCAGTACTTC.